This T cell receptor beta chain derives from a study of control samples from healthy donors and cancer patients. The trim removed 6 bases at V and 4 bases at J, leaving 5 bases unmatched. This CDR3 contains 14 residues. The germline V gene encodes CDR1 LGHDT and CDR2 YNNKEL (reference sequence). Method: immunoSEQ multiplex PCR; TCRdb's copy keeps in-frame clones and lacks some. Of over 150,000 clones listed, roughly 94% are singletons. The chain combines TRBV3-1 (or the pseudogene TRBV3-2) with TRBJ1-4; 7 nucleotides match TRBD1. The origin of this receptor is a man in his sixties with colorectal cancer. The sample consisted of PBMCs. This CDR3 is CASSWGQFNEKLFF. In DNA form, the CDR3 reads TGTGCCAGCAGTTGGGGACAGTTTAATGAAAAACTGTTTTTT.